Listed below are T cell receptor beta chains from one sample, sequenced in a study of beta chain features in type 1 diabetes. TCRdb's table, derived via immunoSEQ multiplex PCR, lists solely in-frame clones and lacks some. The data contain 130,000 to 150,000 clones, under 60% of them singletons. The specimen was Tregs from blood. Every receptor here comes from a man younger than 30 in good health. CDR3s include the opening cysteine and the closing phenylalanine or tryptophan. Each record gives: clone size, D gene, V gene, J gene, CDR3 DNA, CDR3 protein. The D gene is left open where the match is weak. Expanded clones are given a class, and other clones once, few, many or no size at all.

clone size: -; D gene: TRBD1; V gene: TRBV5-1; J gene: TRBJ2-7; CDR3 DNA: TGCGCCAGCAGAAGGACAGGGAGCGTCTACGAGCAGTACTTC; CDR3 protein: CASRRTGSVYEQYF
clone size: -; D gene: -; V gene: TRBV27; J gene: TRBJ1-4; CDR3 DNA: TGTGCCAGCAGGAGGGGGGAAAAACTGTTTTTT; CDR3 protein: CASRRGEKLFF
clone size: once; D gene: TRBD2; V gene: TRBV7-2; J gene: TRBJ2-7; CDR3 DNA: TGTGCCAGCAGCTTAGGTTCGGGCGGGAGTTCCCCCTACGAGCAGTACTTC; CDR3 protein: CASSLGSGGSSPYEQYF
clone size: few; D gene: -; V gene: TRBV7-2; J gene: TRBJ2-5; CDR3 DNA: TGTGCCAGCAGCTTAGGAGTGGAGACCCAGTACTTC; CDR3 protein: CASSLGVETQYF
clone size: -; D gene: TRBD2; V gene: TRBV7-8; J gene: TRBJ2-7; CDR3 DNA: TGTGCCAGCAGCTCCGCCGGGACTAGCGGCTCCTACGAGCAGTACTTC; CDR3 protein: CASSSAGTSGSYEQYF
clone size: -; D gene: TRBD1; V gene: TRBV5-1; J gene: TRBJ1-4; CDR3 DNA: TGCGCCAGCAGCTTTTTAGGACAGGGCGATGAAAAACTGTTTTTT; CDR3 protein: CASSFLGQGDEKLFF
clone size: -; D gene: -; V gene: TRBV6-1; J gene: TRBJ1-4; CDR3 DNA: TGTGCCAGCAGTGAGATGGAGGGAAGGGGCAATGAAAAACTGTTTTTT; CDR3 protein: CASSEMEGRGNEKLFF
clone size: few; D gene: -; V gene: TRBV11-1; J gene: TRBJ1-2; CDR3 DNA: TGTGCCAGCAGCTTAGTACCGGACTATGGCTACACCTTC; CDR3 protein: CASSLVPDYGYTF
clone size: -; D gene: -; V gene: TRBV5-1; J gene: TRBJ2-1; CDR3 DNA: TGCGCCAGCAGCCCGTCAGACTACAATGAGCAGTTCTTC; CDR3 protein: CASSPSDYNEQFF
clone size: -; D gene: TRBD2; V gene: TRBV30; J gene: TRBJ2-3; CDR3 DNA: TGTGCCTGGAGAGAAAGCGGGGGGCCAGATACGCAGTATTTT; CDR3 protein: CAWRESGGPDTQYF
clone size: -; D gene: -; V gene: TRBV6-1; J gene: TRBJ1-5; CDR3 DNA: TGTGCCAGCAGTGAAGCGGGTCAGGGGTATCAGCCCCAGCATTTT; CDR3 protein: CASSEAGQGYQPQHF
clone size: few; D gene: -; V gene: TRBV6-6; J gene: TRBJ2-3; CDR3 DNA: TGTGCCAGCAGTTACTGGACACTCAGCACAGATACGCAGTATTTT; CDR3 protein: CASSYWTLSTDTQYF
clone size: -; D gene: TRBD1; V gene: TRBV28; J gene: TRBJ1-1; CDR3 DNA: TGTGCCAGCAGCTCCGGGTCGTCAGGGGGAAACACTGAAGCTTTCTTT; CDR3 protein: CASSSGSSGGNTEAFF
clone size: -; D gene: TRBD2; V gene: TRBV7-2; J gene: TRBJ2-5; CDR3 DNA: TGTGCCAGCAGCTTAGCTACTAGCGGATGGGAGACCCAGTACTTC; CDR3 protein: CASSLATSGWETQYF
clone size: once; D gene: TRBD1; V gene: TRBV10-3; J gene: TRBJ2-1; CDR3 DNA: TGTGCCACCCAGGGACAGGGGACCTACAATGAGCAGTTCTTC; CDR3 protein: CATQGQGTYNEQFF
clone size: -; D gene: -; V gene: TRBV5-4; J gene: TRBJ2-1; CDR3 DNA: TGTGCCAGCAGCTTGTTATGGCGGGAAATAAATGAGCAGTTCTTC; CDR3 protein: CASSLLWREINEQFF
clone size: few; D gene: TRBD2; V gene: TRBV30; J gene: TRBJ2-7; CDR3 DNA: TGTGCCGTCCTGGGAGGGAAGAGTAATCACGAGCAGTACTTC; CDR3 protein: CAVLGGKSNHEQYF
clone size: -; D gene: -; V gene: TRBV5-1; J gene: TRBJ2-6; CDR3 DNA: TGCGCCAGCAGCTTGGTATCTGGGGCCAACGTCCTGACTTTC; CDR3 protein: CASSLVSGANVLTF
clone size: few; D gene: -; V gene: TRBV29-1; J gene: TRBJ1-1; CDR3 DNA: TGCAGCGTGACCCGGGGCACTGAAGCTTTCTTT; CDR3 protein: CSVTRGTEAFF
clone size: few; D gene: TRBD2; V gene: TRBV6-5; J gene: TRBJ2-7; CDR3 DNA: TGTGCCAGCAGTTATTCTAGCGGGAGGTACGAGCAGTACTTC; CDR3 protein: CASSYSSGRYEQYF
clone size: few; D gene: -; V gene: TRBV7-2; J gene: TRBJ1-4; CDR3 DNA: TGTGCCAGCAGCTTAGAAAGGTTTCTGGGGAGCACTAATGAAAAACTGTTTTTT; CDR3 protein: CASSLERFLGSTNEKLFF
clone size: -; D gene: -; V gene: TRBV5-1; J gene: TRBJ2-3; CDR3 DNA: TGCGCCAGCAGCCGCGATTCGGGACACCGCACAGATACGCAGTATTTT; CDR3 protein: CASSRDSGHRTDTQYF
clone size: few; D gene: -; V gene: TRBV7-3; J gene: TRBJ2-1; CDR3 DNA: TGTGCCAGCAGCTTATCCCAGGTCAATGAGCAGTTCTTC; CDR3 protein: CASSLSQVNEQFF
clone size: few; D gene: -; V gene: TRBV11-1; J gene: TRBJ2-7; CDR3 DNA: TGTGCCAGCAGAGCGGGCCCAAATTTCTACGAGCAGTACTTC; CDR3 protein: CASRAGPNFYEQYF
clone size: -; D gene: TRBD1; V gene: TRBV9; J gene: TRBJ1-6; CDR3 DNA: TGTGCCAGCAGCGTGGGACAGGGAGGTTCACCCCTCCACTTT; CDR3 protein: CASSVGQGGSPLHF
clone size: -; D gene: -; V gene: TRBV5-1; J gene: TRBJ2-7; CDR3 DNA: TGCGCCAGCAGCTTAAGCGGGCCCTCCTACGAGCAGTACTTC; CDR3 protein: CASSLSGPSYEQYF
clone size: -; D gene: -; V gene: TRBV9; J gene: TRBJ2-1; CDR3 DNA: TGTGCCAGCAGCGTAGTTGGGACTCAGCAGTTCTTC; CDR3 protein: CASSVVGTQQFF
clone size: -; D gene: TRBD2; V gene: TRBV7-2; J gene: TRBJ2-7; CDR3 DNA: TGTGCCAGCAGCTTAGGTGGGACTAGCGGGAGTGGGGAGCAGTACTTC; CDR3 protein: CASSLGGTSGSGEQYF
clone size: few; D gene: -; V gene: TRBV10-3; J gene: TRBJ1-6; CDR3 DNA: TGTGCCATCAGTGGACCCCAGGGTTCACCCCTCCACTTT; CDR3 protein: CAISGPQGSPLHF
clone size: -; D gene: -; V gene: TRBV4-2; J gene: TRBJ1-2; CDR3 DNA: TGTGCCAGCAGCCAAGATGTGGGGGCCTATAACTATGGCTACACCTTC; CDR3 protein: CASSQDVGAYNYGYTF
clone size: -; D gene: -; V gene: TRBV7-2; J gene: TRBJ2-3; CDR3 DNA: TGTGCCAGCAGCGCAGACCAGGGAAGGGATACGCAGTATTTT; CDR3 protein: CASSADQGRDTQYF
clone size: -; D gene: TRBD1; V gene: TRBV28; J gene: TRBJ2-7; CDR3 DNA: TGTGCCAGCAGCTCGGCACCGGGACAGCTGTACGAGCAGTACTTC; CDR3 protein: CASSSAPGQLYEQYF
clone size: -; D gene: -; V gene: TRBV9; J gene: TRBJ2-7; CDR3 DNA: TGTGCCAGCAGCGTAGCAACAGGCGATACCTACGAGCAGTACTTC; CDR3 protein: CASSVATGDTYEQYF
clone size: few; D gene: -; V gene: TRBV5-4; J gene: TRBJ1-6; CDR3 DNA: TGTGCCAGCAGCTACGGACAGACTTCACCCCTCCACTTT; CDR3 protein: CASSYGQTSPLHF
clone size: -; D gene: -; V gene: TRBV4-3; J gene: TRBJ1-2; CDR3 DNA: TGCGCCAGCAGCCGAGTAAGGTGGGCGTGGCGTGGAGGCTACACCTTC; CDR3 protein: CASSRVRWAWRGGYTF
clone size: -; D gene: -; V gene: TRBV7-9; J gene: TRBJ1-1; CDR3 DNA: TGTGCCAGCAGCTCAAGGACCGGAGGTGCTGAAGCTTTCTTT; CDR3 protein: CASSSRTGGAEAFF
clone size: -; D gene: -; V gene: TRBV5-4; J gene: TRBJ2-5; CDR3 DNA: TGTGCCAGCAGCTTGACAGGGTTGCAAGAGACCCAGTACTTC; CDR3 protein: CASSLTGLQETQYF
clone size: -; D gene: TRBD2; V gene: TRBV19; J gene: TRBJ2-1; CDR3 DNA: TGTGCCAGTAGTGGACTAGGGGCTTCACTCTTCTTC; CDR3 protein: CASSGLGASLFF
clone size: few; D gene: -; V gene: TRBV28; J gene: TRBJ2-5; CDR3 DNA: TGTGCCAGCAGTCCCTACCCGTTGAGGGAGACCCAGTACTTC; CDR3 protein: CASSPYPLRETQYF
clone size: -; D gene: -; V gene: TRBV6-1; J gene: TRBJ1-3; CDR3 DNA: TGTGCCAGCAGAACAGGGTCTGGAAACACCATATATTTT; CDR3 protein: CASRTGSGNTIYF
clone size: -; D gene: TRBD2; V gene: TRBV11-2; J gene: TRBJ2-7; CDR3 DNA: TGTGCCAGCAGCTTAGTGGCGTCTAGCGGATACGAGCAGTACTTC; CDR3 protein: CASSLVASSGYEQYF
clone size: -; D gene: TRBD1; V gene: TRBV7-9; J gene: TRBJ2-7; CDR3 DNA: TGTGCCAGCAGCCCTAGGGACAGAACCTACGAGCAGTACTTC; CDR3 protein: CASSPRDRTYEQYF
clone size: -; D gene: TRBD1; V gene: TRBV19; J gene: TRBJ1-2; CDR3 DNA: TGTGCCAGTAGTACCCAGGGGGGACGTCATGGCTACACCTTC; CDR3 protein: CASSTQGGRHGYTF
clone size: -; D gene: -; V gene: TRBV6-6; J gene: TRBJ1-1; CDR3 DNA: TGTGCCAGCAGTATACAGGGTTGGGGCACTGAAGCTTTCTTT; CDR3 protein: CASSIQGWGTEAFF
clone size: -; D gene: -; V gene: TRBV7-8; J gene: TRBJ2-5; CDR3 DNA: TGTGCCAGCAGCTTAGGTGGGAGGCAAGAGACCCAGTACTTC; CDR3 protein: CASSLGGRQETQYF
clone size: -; D gene: -; V gene: TRBV6-5; J gene: TRBJ2-7; CDR3 DNA: TGTGCCAGCAGTTACTCCGGGGGTTCCTACGAGCAGTACTTC; CDR3 protein: CASSYSGGSYEQYF
clone size: -; D gene: TRBD2; V gene: TRBV18; J gene: TRBJ2-1; CDR3 DNA: TGTGCCAGCTCACCTTGGGCGGGAGGAGAGCAGTTCTTC; CDR3 protein: CASSPWAGGEQFF
clone size: -; D gene: TRBD1; V gene: TRBV10-3; J gene: TRBJ2-7; CDR3 DNA: TGTGCCATCGGGACAGGGATGTCCTACGAGCAGTACTTC; CDR3 protein: CAIGTGMSYEQYF
clone size: once; D gene: TRBD1; V gene: TRBV7-2; J gene: TRBJ2-5; CDR3 DNA: TGTGCCAGCAGAAACAGGGGGCAAGAGACCCAGTACTTC; CDR3 protein: CASRNRGQETQYF
clone size: -; D gene: TRBD1; V gene: TRBV5-1; J gene: TRBJ2-7; CDR3 DNA: TGCGCCAGCAGCTCGCTAGGACAGGTCTACGAGCAGTACTTC; CDR3 protein: CASSSLGQVYEQYF
clone size: few; D gene: -; V gene: TRBV30; J gene: TRBJ1-3; CDR3 DNA: TGTGCCTGGACCGCGACCAGGCAGCCTGGAAACACCATATATTTT; CDR3 protein: CAWTATRQPGNTIYF